One sample yielded the 32 T cell receptor beta chains listed below, sequenced in a study of response to subunit inactivated influenza vaccine. TCRdb itself ran the RT-PCR reads through MiXCR, one entry per CDR3 protein. The sample includes about 570,000 distinct CDR3 sequences, 11% of them seen just once. The same specimen was also included in a second study, on T cells expressing NK-cell markers. That source notes: For TCR beta, cDNA was produced by 5'RACE template switching with UMIs.

Sample: PBMCs from blood, taken on the day of vaccination. The receptor set was obtained from a man aged 45 to 65 who received an inactivated influenza vaccine.

The chain recombines TRBV14 with TRBJ2-3, with D perhaps matching TRBD1 or TRBD2 (5 bases each). Germline V CDR1 and CDR2: SGHDN, FVKESK. The length of the CDR3 is 14 residues. The V end lost 1 base, the J end lost 4 bases, and 9 bases lay between the germline ends. The CDR3 DNA follows: TGTGCCAGCAGCCAAGTCCGGGGCCCAGATACGCAGTATTTT. Translated: CASSQVRGPDTQYF.

This clonotype has a handful of counts. The chain joins TRBV6-1 to TRBJ2-3, with D maybe TRBD1 (6 bases). Germline lookup yields CDR1 MNHNS and CDR2 SASEGT. With 5 bases removed from V and 1 base from J, the gap between germline ends came to 13 bases. CDR3 size: 15 residues. The CDR3 sequence: CASSPPGHRTDTQYF. The CDR3 nucleotides are TGTGCCAGCAGTCCTCCGGGACATCGCACAGATACGCAGTATTTT.

This clonotype has ten or more counts. The chain carries TRBV20-1 and TRBJ2-5; 9 positions agree with TRBD2. Germline CDR1 reads DFQATT; CDR2 reads SNEGSKA (reference sequence). This CDR3 contains 16 residues. Unmatched junction bases numbered 13, after V lost 3 bases and J lost 5 bases. The CDR3 DNA is TGCAGTGCTAGCAGGGCCATAGCGGGAGTCGGGGAGACCCAGTACTTC. The encoded protein is CSASRAIAGVGETQYF.

The chain recombines TRBV12-3 or TRBV12-4 with TRBJ1-3; 8 positions agree with TRBD1. The V and J ends lost 4 bases and 1 base, in that order; junction bases with no gene match: 6. The CDR3 runs 16 residues. CDR3 residues: CASSWGQVGSGNTIYF. For the CDR3, the DNA is TGTGCCAGCAGTTGGGGACAGGTCGGGTCTGGAAACACCATATATTTT.

A few counts support this clonotype. The rearrangement uses TRBV20-1 and TRBJ2-7, with TRBD2 identical over 7 bases. This CDR3 has 11 amino acids. Unmatched junction bases numbered 1, after V lost 5 bases and J lost 3 bases. Germline V gives CDR1 DFQATT, CDR2 SNEGSKA (reference sequence). CDR3 bases: TGCAGTGCTTGGGGGGGCTACGAGCAGTACTTC. It codes for CSAWGGYEQYF.

In its sample, this clonotype was seen a few times. The V gene is TRBV12-3 or TRBV12-4, the J gene TRBJ1-3, with unresolved D. The CDR3 runs 16 residues. Trimming cost V 4 bases and J 0 bases, with 13 bases left between them. The DNA of the CDR3 is TGTGCCAGCAGTTCCTTGGGCGGGTTCTCTGGAAACACCATATATTTT. Protein product: CASSSLGGFSGNTIYF.

The rearrangement links TRBV7-3 to TRBJ2-3; either TRBD1 or TRBD2 may fit D (5 bases each). The CDR3 is 15 amino acids. Trimming cost V 5 bases and J 2 bases, with 14 bases left between them. CDR1 is SGHTA, CDR2 FQGTGA, per germline. The CDR3 loop reads CASSRLGANTDTQYF. DNA of the CDR3: TGTGCCAGCAGCCGCCTCGGGGCGAACACAGATACGCAGTATTTT.

This clonotype occurred a few times. The chain recombines TRBV5-1 with TRBJ2-3; D remains ambiguous. The CDR3 length is 14 residues. Germline V gene lookup returns CDR1 SGHRS and CDR2 YFSETQ. The ends were cut back, 1 base at V and 4 bases at J, with 10 bases in the middle. CDR3 sequence reads: CASSLLLASDTQYF. DNA for the CDR3: TGCGCCAGCAGCTTGCTGTTAGCTTCAGATACGCAGTATTTT. The full variable domain, with the rest looked up from reference TRBV5-1 and TRBJ2-3, is KAGVTQTPRYLIKTRGQQVTLSCSPISGHRSVSWYQQTPGQGLQFLFEYFSETQRNKGNFPGRFSGRQFSNSRSEMNVSTLELGDSALYLCASSLLLASDTQYFGPGTRLTVL.

This clonotype has just a few counts. The CDR3 DNA reads as TGTGCCAGCATCCCGGGGTGGTCATTAGACAGTCAGGATCAGCCCCAGCATTTT. Protein: CASIPGWSLDSQDQPQHF. The chain has TRBV6-1 and TRBJ1-5; the D gene is possibly TRBD1 (5 bases). The CDR3 runs to 18 residues. The germline V gene has CDR1 MNHNS and CDR2 SASEGT. V was shortened by 7 bases and J by 5 bases, with 27 bases between the two germline ends.

The chain's CDR3 is CSVEKTGTEAFF. The CDR3 coding sequence is TGCAGCGTGGAAAAGACAGGCACTGAAGCTTTCTTT. This chain uses TRBV29-1 with TRBJ1-1; D might be TRBD1 (6 bases). V was clipped by 6 bases and J by 4 bases, with 12 bases between them. CDR1 is SQVTM and CDR2 is ANQGSEA in the germline V gene. The CDR3 loop spans 12 amino acids.

This chain joins TRBV5-1 and TRBJ2-5; possible D gene TRBD2, 5 bases. The V end was cut by 3 bases, the J end by 1 base, with 10 bases between. The germline V gene has CDR1 SGHRS and CDR2 YFSETQ. The CDR3 runs 14 residues. CDR3 bases: TGCGCCAGCAGCTCCTTAGCGACCCAAGAGACCCAGTACTTC. Amino acid sequence: CASSSLATQETQYF.

The chain has TRBV4-1 and TRBJ2-7; D perhaps matches TRBD1 (6 bases). Between the trimmed V and J ends, which lost 4 bases and 0 bases, there was a span of 19 bases. This CDR3 has 17 amino acids. Germline CDR1 and CDR2: MGHRA and YSYEKL. This CDR3 reads CASSRRGLQGSSYEQYF. As DNA, the CDR3 is TGCGCCAGCAGCCGAAGGGGTCTACAGGGAAGCTCCTACGAGCAGTACTTC.

The sample holds one count of this clonotype. Given the absence of the conserved phenylalanine or tryptophan at the CDR3 end, a read error is likely. V usage is TRBV19 and J usage is TRBJ2-7, with D perhaps TRBD2 (6 bases). V lost 3 bases and J lost 3, with 15 bases in between. This CDR3 is 15 amino acids long. Per germline, CDR1 LNHDA and CDR2 SQIVND (reference sequence). CDR3 DNA: TGTGCCAGTAGTATTGGCGCGGGGACCATCTACGAGCAGTACATC. The encoded protein is CASSIGAGTIYEQYI.

Only a few counts were recorded for this clonotype. The chain has TRBV20-1 and TRBJ1-6; 8 bases fit TRBD1. The CDR3 loop spans 15 amino acids. V shed 6 bases, J shed 7 bases, and the junction held 11 bases outside the gene matches. Germline V CDR1 and CDR2: DFQATT, SNEGSKA (reference sequence). CDR3 protein: CSARGKDRANSPLHF. In DNA form, the CDR3 reads TGCAGTGCCCGGGGAAAGGACAGGGCGAATTCACCCCTCCACTTT.

The gene calls are TRBV7-2 and TRBJ1-4; the D is unclear. CDR1 is SGHTA, CDR2 FQGNSA, per germline. The CDR3 totals 15 residues. V dropped 5 bases and J dropped 6 bases, with 16 bases sitting between them. The CDR3 here is CASSPHGRAHEKLFF. The CDR3 nucleotides read TGTGCCAGCAGCCCACACGGGAGGGCCCATGAAAAACTGTTTTTT.

This clonotype has a handful of counts. The J gene is TRBJ2-1, the V gene TRBV7-9; 7 nucleotides line up with TRBD2. The V gene's germline CDR1 is SEHNR and CDR2 FQNEAQ (reference sequence). Unmatched junction bases numbered 9, after V lost 4 bases and J lost 3 bases. This CDR3 comprises 16 residues. As DNA, the CDR3 is TGTGCCAGCAGCTCAGCGGGATATACCGACTACAATGAGCAGTTCTTC. Its translation: CASSSAGYTDYNEQFF. The variable domain in full, completed from reference TRBV7-9 and TRBJ2-1, reads DTGVSQNPRHKITKRGQNVTFRCDPISEHNRLYWYRQTLGQGPEFLTYFQNEAQLEKSRLLSDRFSAERPKGSFSTLEIQRTEQGDSAMYLCASSSAGYTDYNEQFFGPGTRLTVL.

The chain is built from TRBV7-2 and TRBJ2-7; possibly TRBD1 for D (6 bases). The CDR3 length is 15 residues. In germline, CDR1 is SGHTA, CDR2 FQGNSA. Between the trimmed V and J ends, which lost 4 bases and 4 bases, there was a span of 17 bases. CDR3 amino acids: CASSSPTGFPYEQYF. As DNA, the CDR3 is TGTGCCAGCAGCTCCCCCACAGGGTTTCCGTACGAGCAGTACTTC.

This clonotype was counted only a few times. The chain carries TRBV3-1 and TRBJ2-1, with TRBD2 matching 10 bases. The CDR3 consists of 14 residues. The trim removed 7 bases at V and 6 bases at J, leaving 6 bases unmatched. The germline CDR1 and CDR2 sequences are LGHDT and YNNKEL (reference sequence). CDR3 nucleotides: TGTGCCAGCAATAGCGGGGGGAGGATCAATGAGCAGTTCTTC. It is translated as CASNSGGRINEQFF.

The CDR3 is CASSLVWAGSTDTQYF. The CDR3 coding sequence is TGTGCCAGCAGCTTAGTTTGGGCGGGGAGCACAGATACGCAGTATTTT. The chain carries TRBV7-8 and TRBJ2-3, with D perhaps TRBD2 (6 bases). The ends were cut back, 1 base at V and 0 bases at J, with 11 bases in the middle. The CDR3 contains 16 residues. Germline CDR1 reads SGHVS; CDR2 reads FQNEAQ.

J is TRBJ2-1 and V is TRBV12-3 or TRBV12-4; 8 bases are a match to TRBD2. The CDR3 has 13 amino acids. V was pared by 8 bases and J by 2 bases, with 2 bases of the junction left unmatched. The CDR3 sequence: CASLSGTYNEQFF. CDR3 DNA sequence: TGTGCCAGCCTTAGCGGGACCTACAATGAGCAGTTCTTC.

On this clonotype: Mismatch with germline at one junction end may stem from a read error. The V gene is TRBV3-1, the J gene TRBJ2-2; 10 positions match TRBD2. The CDR3 has 17 residues. Per the germline V gene, CDR1 is LGHDT and CDR2 is YNNKEL (reference sequence). CDR3 residues: CASSQSMGLANTGELVF. The CDR3 bases are TGTGCCAGCAGCCAATCGATGGGACTAGCGAACACCGGGGAGCTGGTTTTT.

The chain combines TRBV20-1 with TRBJ2-3, with D possibly being TRBD1 (6 bases). V lost 5 bases and J 5 bases, leaving 23 bases between the germline ends. Germline V gene data show CDR1 as DFQATT and CDR2 as SNEGSKA (reference sequence). CDR3 length equals 16 residues. CDR3 loop: CSALQTDSPRGDTQYF. Here the CDR3 DNA reads TGCAGTGCTTTGCAAACGGACAGCCCTAGAGGAGATACGCAGTATTTT.

The V and J genes are TRBV7-6 and TRBJ2-7; a possible D gene is TRBD1 (5 bases). CDR1 and CDR2 from the germline V gene are SGHVS and FNYEAQ. Trimming shortened V by 1 base and J by 0 bases, and 13 bases separated the two germline ends. This CDR3 has 16 residues. The CDR3 protein is CASSLGGHLSSYEQYF. The CDR3 DNA reads as TGTGCCAGCAGCTTAGGAGGACACCTGAGCTCCTACGAGCAGTACTTC.

This clonotype was seen a handful of times. The chain couples TRBV19 to TRBJ1-5, with 9 bases that match TRBD1. Trimming at V came to 3 bases and at J to 3 bases, leaving 12 bases not matched to a gene. The CDR3 length is 18 residues. Germline CDR1 is LNHDA and CDR2 is SQIVND (reference sequence). As DNA, the CDR3 is TGTGCCAGTAGTATCGCAGGACAGGGGTATTTTGTCAATCAGCCCCAGCATTTT. Its translation is CASSIAGQGYFVNQPQHF.

The chain has TRBV24-1 and TRBJ2-1; possibly TRBD1 for D (5 bases). V was shortened by 4 bases and J by 8 bases, with 17 bases between the two germline ends. CDR1 is KGHDR and CDR2 is SFDVKD in the germline V gene. The CDR3 loop spans 15 amino acids. For the CDR3, the DNA is TGTGCCACCAGTGACCCGCAGGGAAGGTTGGATGAGCAGTTCTTC. This encodes CATSDPQGRLDEQFF.

This clonotype was observed a few times. The rearrangement joins TRBV18 to TRBJ2-7; 8 bases align to TRBD2. Losses at the gene ends were 0 bases for V and 7 bases for J; bases not matched to a gene: 2. Germline CDR1 KGHSH, CDR2 LQKENI. This CDR3 is 13 amino acids long. The CDR3 DNA reads TGTGCCAGCTCACCACCCGGCGGGGGGGAGCAGTACTTC. This sequence encodes CASSPPGGGEQYF. Based on the CDR3 plus reference TRBV18 and TRBJ2-7, the full variable domain is NAGVMQNPRHLVRRRGQEARLRCSPMKGHSHVYWYRQLPEEGLKFMVYLQKENIIDESGMPKERFSAEFPKEGPSILRIQQVVRGDSAAYFCASSPPGGGEQYFGPGTRLTVT.

V and J are TRBV5-1 and TRBJ2-7; no clear D gene. V lost 1 base and J 9 bases, leaving 17 bases between the germline ends. This CDR3 is 14 amino acids long. CDR1 is SGHRS and CDR2 is YFSETQ in the germline V gene. The CDR3 bases are TGCGCCAGCAGCTTGAGTGCCACCGGCCCCGCGCAGTACTTC. Translating it yields CASSLSATGPAQYF.

This clonotype showed up just a few times. The V and J genes are TRBV19 and TRBJ2-7; TRBD1 might be the D (6 bases). Between the trimmed V and J ends, which lost 4 bases and 6 bases, there was a span of 19 bases. The CDR3 extends over 15 amino acids. CDR1 and CDR2 (germline): LNHDA, SQIVND (reference sequence). CDR3 amino acids: CASSTRPVGAGEQYF. CDR3 coding DNA: TGTGCCAGTAGTACAAGGCCTGTGGGGGCCGGCGAGCAGTACTTC.

The J gene is TRBJ2-5, the V gene TRBV6-2 or TRBV6-3; 8 nucleotides line up with TRBD2. CDR3 size: 15 residues. The trim removed 5 bases at V and 4 bases at J, leaving 9 bases unmatched. Germline V gene sequence: CDR1 MNHEY, CDR2 SVGEGT. The DNA for the CDR3 is TGTGCCAGCAGTCTTAGCGGGGCCCCCCCAGAGACCCAGTACTTC. Encoded protein: CASSLSGAPPETQYF.

This clonotype was observed at least ten times. This rearrangement joins TRBV27 to TRBJ2-1; the D gene is possibly TRBD2 (5 bases). CDR1 MNHEY and CDR2 SMNVEV come from the germline V gene (reference sequence). With 5 bases removed from V and 1 base from J, the gap between germline ends came to 15 bases. The CDR3 sequence is 16 residues long. CDR3 sequence: CASSITRVSSYNEQFF. DNA of the CDR3: TGTGCCAGCAGTATCACTAGGGTATCTTCCTACAATGAGCAGTTCTTC.

This clonotype appeared many times. The rearrangement uses TRBV9 and TRBJ2-1; D is undetermined. Trimming stripped 5 bases from V and 0 bases from J, with 12 bases between. Germline assignment: CDR1 SGDLS and CDR2 YYNGEE. CDR3 length equals 15 residues. The CDR3 bases are TGTGCCAGCAGTTCCACCGGCGTCTCCTACAATGAGCAGTTCTTC. Translated: CASSSTGVSYNEQFF.

This clonotype was found many times. The chain is built from TRBV5-1 and TRBJ1-3, with a possible D match to TRBD1 (5 bases). The germline V gene encodes CDR1 SGHRS and CDR2 YFSETQ. V was trimmed by 4 bases and J by 4 bases, leaving 21 bases between them. The CDR3 spans 17 residues. The chain's CDR3 is CASSPGPGQFSGNTIYF. The DNA for the CDR3 is TGCGCCAGCAGCCCCGGTCCAGGACAATTTTCGGGAAACACCATATATTTT. The complete variable domain, with remaining parts taken from reference TRBV5-1 and TRBJ1-3, reads KAGVTQTPRYLIKTRGQQVTLSCSPISGHRSVSWYQQTPGQGLQFLFEYFSETQRNKGNFPGRFSGRQFSNSRSEMNVSTLELGDSALYLCASSPGPGQFSGNTIYFGEGSWLTVV.